The subject of this entry is one T cell receptor (beta chain). The clone's antigen remains unknown. No much larger clonotype is one base removed from it; base qualities were not supplied. This sample is drawn from a study of memory CD4+ T cells and cytomegalovirus serostatus (dated 2019 in TCRdb). About the full investigation: A total of around 35 healthy Belgian adults, of whom 9 were CMV seropositive and 24 were CMV seronegative, were included in the cohort. The study sequenced CD4+ memory TCRbeta repertoires of a Belgian cohort with known cytomegalovirus serostatus to replicate a published TCR-based CMV serostatus classifier. Results and caveats for the whole study, not just this receptor: Results were interpreted as suggesting that the CMV-associated TCR signature is largely present in the CD4+ memory repertoire. Only CD4+CD45RO+ memory cells were sequenced, in contrast to the original study, in which naive and memory CD4+ and CD8+ populations were covered. On the Belgian cohort, the classifier built on the original framework reached a median bootstrapped AUC of around 0.96, with a 95% CI of 0.76-1.00. Of around 160 previously reported CMV-associated TCRbeta sequences, approximately 64 appeared in the CD4+ memory repertoires, each in one to five individuals. For predicting CMV serostatus, the median bootstrapped AUC was about 0.95 using the original framework and about 0.89 using a US-trained random forest.

The germline V end is reduced by 7 bases and the J end by 4 bases; junction bases left unmatched: 6. Via the germline V gene, CDR1 is MDHEN and CDR2 SYDVKM. The CDR3 covers 15 residues, taking in both the cysteine and the phenylalanine. Only the CDR3 portion is preserved as DNA: 45 bases, with reading frame beginning at the first base. The Quick-DNA Microprep Kit was used to extract genomic DNA from the sorted cells. Amplification of TCRbeta DNA was done with the immunoSEQ hsTCRbeta kit, following the protocol from the manufacturer. An Illumina MiSeq instrument was used to sequence the TCRbeta libraries. In the paper's pipeline: After out-of-frame sequences were removed, some 2.1 million distinct TCRbeta sequences remained, averaging about 67,000 per individual. Two values were used to score each individual: the count of 164 previously reported CMV-associated TCRbeta sequences and the total count of productive distinct TCRbeta sequences. A beta-binomial model was reimplemented in Python, and scikit-learn random forests with default parameters were trained on data from the US cohort. Classifier performance on the Belgian cohort was summarized as median AUC with percentile confidence intervals over 10,000 bootstrap iterations. TCRdb mirrors the immuneACCESS table, restricted to in-frame sequences. Some clones are absent from its copies; in checked studies, under half trace to an unresolved V gene, and the reason for the others is unknown. The DNA gave D and trimming, while V, J and clone size come from that table. The sample data list 50,000 to 65,000 clones, and around four fifths of these were observed just once. Roughly 2% of the sample comes from the top ten.

Single viable CD3+CD4+CD8-CD45RO+ cells were sorted as memory CD4+ T cells on a FACSAria II. CMV serostatus was determined with a Roche Elecsys assay detecting serum IgG against CMV pp150, pp28, p38 and p52. Following thawing, total CD4+ T cells were enriched through positive selection using CD4 magnetic microbeads. The samples came from a different study that was designed specifically to examine the CD4+ T cell memory repertoire. Following standard operating procedures, peripheral blood mononuclear cells were isolated and cryopreserved, while serum was kept at -80 degrees C. The staining used CD3-PerCP (BW264/56), CD4-APC (RPA-T4), CD45RO-PE (UCHT1) and CD8-Pacific Orange (3B5) antibodies, and Sytox blue was used to exclude non-viable cells.

Sample: memory CD4+ T cells from blood. The V and J genes are TRBV28 and TRBJ2-1; TRBD2 lines up with 11 middle nucleotides. The sequence was obtained from an adult in good health and CMV-seropositive. CDR3 protein: CASTKGLAEYNEQFF. The nucleotides are TGTGCCAGCACCAAGGGACTAGCGGAATACAATGAGCAGTTCTTC.